What follows describes a single T cell receptor beta chain. Its matching antigen is unknown. PCR used 60 Vbeta primers and 13 Jbeta primers. The data were produced by immunoSEQ multiplex PCR, yet TCRdb's version contains in-frame clones alone and is incomplete. Of some 120,000 clones in the sample, around three quarters are singletons; the top ten hold 2.7%. The V gene end was trimmed by 4 bases and the J gene end by 4 bases; junction bases not matched to a gene: 18. The CDR3 length is 19 residues. Germline V gene data show CDR1 as MNHNS and CDR2 as SASEGT. The record originates from a study of cytomegalovirus exposure and HLA in healthy donors. General study points: Rarity characterized most TCR sequences, yet some public TCRs appeared in many donors. The likely explanation for a cluster of highly shared sequence variants was sequencing artifact. The HLA-A and HLA-B alleles of most subjects were reportedly predicted accurately from TCR beta sequences.

Despite likely unrecorded immune exposures, the donors were nominally healthy at the time of sampling. The chain recombines TRBV6-1 with TRBJ1-1; 10 nucleotides align to TRBD1. The clonotype was recovered from a female donor in good health and CMV-seronegative. Sequencing used PBMCs. DNA of the CDR3: TGTGCCAGCAGTGCATCTATCCGGGACAGGGGTCCTTCCGGCACTGAAGCTTTCTTT. It yields the protein CASSASIRDRGPSGTEAFF.